This is a list of T cell receptor beta chains from one sample in a study of CD8 T cells in ankylosing spondylitis. One entry per CDR3 protein, called by TCRdb with MiXCR from the 5' RACE reads. In the table there are about 360,000 distinct CDR3 sequences, roughly 15% of which are singletons. Sequenced material: blood, either unsorted or a sorted T cell fraction (not recorded which). These receptors all stem from a male donor with ankylosing spondylitis or in good health (not recorded which). CDR3s include the opening cysteine and the closing phenylalanine or tryptophan. The D gene is left open where the match is weak. Clone size, where shown, is once, few, many, or a class for clones that have expanded.

d_call	v_call	j_call	clone_size	cdr3_nt	cdr3_aa
-	TRBV5-1	TRBJ2-7	-	TGCGCCAGCAGCCCCCAGGGTGACAGGTTCGACGAGCAGTACTTC	CASSPQGDRFDEQYF
-	TRBV6-1	TRBJ1-3	-	TGTGCCAGCATGAGGAGTAGGCTCTCTGGAAACACCATATATTTT	CASMRSRLSGNTIYF
-	TRBV6-1	TRBJ2-1	-	TGTGCCAGCACGATCAGGGTGGACAATGAGCAGTTCTTC	CASTIRVDNEQFF
-	TRBV12-3/TRBV12-4	TRBJ1-2	many	TGTGCCAGCAGCTCCTGGGGGAGTGATGGCTACACCTTC	CASSSWGSDGYTF
-	TRBV5-1	TRBJ2-2	-	TGCGCCAGCACCTCGACAGGGAACACCGGGGAGCTGTTTTTT	CASTSTGNTGELFF
-	TRBV12-3/TRBV12-4	TRBJ2-3	few	TGTGCCAGCACCTTTACCCCGGGATCTAGCACAGATACGCAGTATTTT	CASTFTPGSSTDTQYF
-	TRBV3-1	TRBJ2-1	-	TGTGCCAGCAGCCAAATCGGGGCTCGCTCCTACAATGAGCAGTTCTTC	CASSQIGARSYNEQFF
-	TRBV12-3/TRBV12-4	TRBJ2-1	-	TGTGCCAGCAGTTTAAGTCTCAGGGTTGACTACAATGAGCAGTTCTTC	CASSLSLRVDYNEQFF
-	TRBV5-1	TRBJ2-3	few	TGCGCCAGCAGCTTGCAGAAGACAGATTCAGATACGCAGTATTTT	CASSLQKTDSDTQYF
-	TRBV18	TRBJ2-2	few	TGTGCCAGCTCACCTGGACTCACCGGGGAGCTGTTTTTT	CASSPGLTGELFF
-	TRBV5-1	TRBJ2-2	-	TGCGCCAGCAGCGACAACTACGCGAACACCGGGGAGCTGTTTTTT	CASSDNYANTGELFF
-	TRBV13	TRBJ2-5	-	TGTGCCAGCAGCCTTTCGGGCCTAAAAGAGACCCAGTACTTC	CASSLSGLKETQYF
-	TRBV11-3	TRBJ2-1	-	TGTGCCAGCAGCCGAGGGGGTAACGGAGACAATGAGCAGTTCTTC	CASSRGGNGDNEQFF
TRBD1	TRBV5-1	TRBJ1-5	few	TGCGCCAGCAGCGAAGGGACAGGGGGCAATCAGCCCCAGCATTTT	CASSEGTGGNQPQHF
TRBD2	TRBV5-1	TRBJ2-2	few	TGCGCCAGCAGCTTGATCCTAGCGGGGGGTCGCACCGGGGAGCTGTTTTTT	CASSLILAGGRTGELFF
-	TRBV9	TRBJ1-2	many	TGTGCCAGCAGCGTAGAGTGGACTCCTGACGGCTACACCTTC	CASSVEWTPDGYTF
-	TRBV19	TRBJ2-5	few	TGTGCCAGTAGTAAGCAGATCGTTACCACGGGAGAGACCCAGTACTTC	CASSKQIVTTGETQYF
-	TRBV12-3/TRBV12-4	TRBJ1-4	few	TGTGCCAGCAGTTGGGCTAATGAAAAACTGTTTTTT	CASSWANEKLFF
TRBD1	TRBV2	TRBJ2-6	once	TGTGCCAGCAGTCGGGACAGGGGGTTTGGGGCCAACGTCCTGACTTTC	CASSRDRGFGANVLTF
-	TRBV5-6	TRBJ1-2	few	TGTGCCAGCAGCCGAGACCCGTTATATGGCTACACCTTC	CASSRDPLYGYTF
TRBD2	TRBV5-6	TRBJ2-5	many	TGTGCCAGCAGCTGGGGTATTGCAGCGGGAGAAGAGACCCAGTACTTC	CASSWGIAAGEETQYF
-	TRBV7-8	TRBJ2-7	-	TGTGCCAGCAGGAGTGGATCAGGGACCCGGGCCTCCTACGAGCAGTACTTC	CASRSGSGTRASYEQYF
-	TRBV20-1	TRBJ1-1	-	TGCAGTGCTAGAGGGGCCCGGGGCGAAGAGGACACTGAAGCTTTCTTT	CSARGARGEEDTEAFF
-	TRBV6-1	TRBJ2-1	-	TGTGCCAGCAGTGCGGACGGTGAGCAGTTCTTC	CASSADGEQFF
-	TRBV9	TRBJ2-7	few	TGTGCCAGCAGCGTAGATCTAGCCTCTAGCGAGCAGTACTTC	CASSVDLASSEQYF
-	TRBV20-1	TRBJ2-7	once	TGCAGTGCTATTAGGGGCTCATACGAGCAGTACTTC	CSAIRGSYEQYF
TRBD1	TRBV12-3/TRBV12-4	TRBJ2-6	-	TGTGCCAGCAGCCCCGGGACAGGGAGGGTTGGGGCCAACGTCCTGACTTTC	CASSPGTGRVGANVLTF
-	TRBV12-3/TRBV12-4	TRBJ2-3	few	TGTGCCAGCAGCACCGGGACTCCCCCTGGCGGAGCGCAGTATTTT	CASSTGTPPGGAQYF
TRBD1	TRBV5-1	TRBJ1-4	-	TGCGCCAGCAGCTCGAAGACAGGGGGGAGTGAAAAACTGTTTTTT	CASSSKTGGSEKLFF
-	TRBV9	TRBJ2-3	many	TGTGCCAGCAGCGTAATGCCTAGCCAATCAGATACGCAGTATTTT	CASSVMPSQSDTQYF
TRBD1	TRBV18	TRBJ1-1	-	TGTGCCAGCTCAGAGGGACAGAGCCACACTGAAGCTTTCTTT	CASSEGQSHTEAFF
-	TRBV10-1	TRBJ2-5	-	TGCGCCAGCACCCGAACTCGGGGAGAGACCCAGTACTTC	CASTRTRGETQYF
TRBD1	TRBV12-3/TRBV12-4	TRBJ1-2	many	TGTGCCAGCAGTACCTTGGGACAGGCGACTAACTATGGCTACACCTTC	CASSTLGQATNYGYTF
-	TRBV6-1	TRBJ1-5	few	TGTGCCAGCACCGGGCGCAGGGACGAGGGTCAGCCCCAGCATTTT	CASTGRRDEGQPQHF
TRBD2	TRBV11-2	TRBJ2-5	-	TGTGCCAGCAGCTTAGAGCCCCTTTTAGCGGGAGCATTCCAAGAGACCCAGTACTTC	CASSLEPLLAGAFQETQYF
TRBD2	TRBV20-1	TRBJ2-3	-	TGCAGTGCTAGAGGGAGCGGGAGGGGCACAGATACGCAGTATTTT	CSARGSGRGTDTQYF
-	TRBV7-2	TRBJ1-1	few	TGTGCCAGCAGCTTAGTCCACTCAACTGGAGAAGCTTTCTTT	CASSLVHSTGEAFF
-	TRBV5-6	TRBJ2-7	-	TGTGCCAGCAGCTTGGTCCAAAACGGGGCCTACGAGCAGTACTTC	CASSLVQNGAYEQYF
-	TRBV10-1	TRBJ2-2	few	TGCGCCAGCAGGCCAGGGTTGACCGGGGAGCTGTTTTTT	CASRPGLTGELFF
TRBD2	TRBV28	TRBJ2-2	-	TGTGCCAGCAGTCAAGGACTAGCGGGAGCCGGGGAGCTGTTTTTT	CASSQGLAGAGELFF
TRBD2	TRBV3-1	TRBJ2-1	-	TGTGCCAGCGAGAGGGGACTAGCGCCCTATAGCTCCTACAATGAGCAGTTCTTC	CASERGLAPYSSYNEQFF
-	TRBV5-1	TRBJ2-1	-	TGCGCCAGCAGCCTCGGACGGTCGGGAGATGAGCAGTTCTTC	CASSLGRSGDEQFF
-	TRBV12-3/TRBV12-4	TRBJ1-2	-	TGTGCCAGCAGTTTAGACCCAGAGGGGCTACTGGGCTACACCTTC	CASSLDPEGLLGYTF
-	TRBV7-2	TRBJ2-1	few	TGTGCCAGCAGCCCAGGCCCTGAGCAGTTCTTC	CASSPGPEQFF
-	TRBV11-2	TRBJ2-1	few	TGTGCCAGCAGCTTAGTTCCCATCGAGCAGTTCTTC	CASSLVPIEQFF
TRBD1	TRBV20-1	TRBJ1-1	few	TGCAGTGCTCCTCCGGGACAGGGGACTGAAGCTTTCTTT	CSAPPGQGTEAFF
TRBD2	TRBV7-9	TRBJ2-7	-	TGTGCCAGCAGCTTATCGGGGGGGGCCTACGAGCAGTACTTC	CASSLSGGAYEQYF
TRBD2	TRBV14	TRBJ2-1	-	TGTGGAGGAGACCGGGAGGTTCGATACAATGAGCAGTTCTTC	CGGDREVRYNEQFF
-	TRBV20-1	TRBJ2-7	-	TGCAGTGCTTGTAGCGTCAGCTCCTACGAGCAGTACTTC	CSACSVSSYEQYF
TRBD1	TRBV6-1	TRBJ2-1	few	TGTGCCAGCAGTCGGGACAGTCCGAGCTCCTACAATGAGCAGTTCTTC	CASSRDSPSSYNEQFF
TRBD2	TRBV18	TRBJ2-5	-	TGTGCCAGCTCACCTCGACTAGCGGCCCAAGAGACCCAGTACTTC	CASSPRLAAQETQYF
-	TRBV15	TRBJ1-1	-	TGTGCCACCAGCACCTCAGGGCGGACTGAAGCTTTCTTT	CATSTSGRTEAFF
TRBD1	TRBV9	TRBJ2-2	once	TGTGCCAGCAGCCCCGGGACAGGGCGGGCCGGGGAGCTGTTTTTT	CASSPGTGRAGELFF
-	TRBV7-9	TRBJ1-6	few	TGTGCCAGCAGCTTCCTTGTTGAGAATTCACCCCTCCACTTT	CASSFLVENSPLHF
TRBD2	TRBV5-1	TRBJ2-7	-	TGCGCCAGCAGCTCCACAACCCCTAGCGGGGATTTCTACGAGCAGTACTTC	CASSSTTPSGDFYEQYF
-	TRBV6-1	TRBJ1-5	few	TGTGCCAGCAGGTCGACAGAGCTTAGCAATCAGCCCCAGCATTTT	CASRSTELSNQPQHF
TRBD2	TRBV12-3/TRBV12-4	TRBJ2-1	many	TGTGCCAGCAGCCGTAGCGGGGGGAGCAATGAGCAGTTCTTC	CASSRSGGSNEQFF
TRBD2	TRBV10-3	TRBJ2-1	-	TGTGCCATCAGTGAGTCCGGGACTAGCGGGAATGAGCAGTTCTTC	CAISESGTSGNEQFF
-	TRBV4-1	TRBJ2-2	few	TGCGCCAGCAGCCAAGAGGGGTGGGGGAACACCGGGGAGCTGTTTTTT	CASSQEGWGNTGELFF
-	TRBV7-9	TRBJ2-1	-	TGTGCCAGTACCCCGCCTGGCGGTACCTACAATGAGCAGTTCTTC	CASTPPGGTYNEQFF